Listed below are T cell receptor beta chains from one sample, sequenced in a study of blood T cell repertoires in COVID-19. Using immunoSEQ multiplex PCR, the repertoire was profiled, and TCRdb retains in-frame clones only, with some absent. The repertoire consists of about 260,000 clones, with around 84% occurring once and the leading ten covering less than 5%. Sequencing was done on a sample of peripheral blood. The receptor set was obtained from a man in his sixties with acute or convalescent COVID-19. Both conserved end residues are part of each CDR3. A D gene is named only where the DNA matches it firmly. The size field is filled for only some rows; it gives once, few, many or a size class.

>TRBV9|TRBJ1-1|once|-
TGTGCCAGCAGCCTGGCGGAGGGAGGGGTGAACACTGAAGCTTTCTTT
CASSLAEGGVNTEAFF
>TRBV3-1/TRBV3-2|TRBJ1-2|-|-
TGTGCCAGCAGCCAACCTCCGGAGAACTATGGCTACACCTTC
CASSQPPENYGYTF
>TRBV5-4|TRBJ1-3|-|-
TGTGCCAGCAGCTTGTGGGGGGGCGCCTCTGGAAACACCATATATTTT
CASSLWGGASGNTIYF
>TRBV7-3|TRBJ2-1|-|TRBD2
TGTGCCAGCAGCCCGACTAGCGGGTCCTATGAGCAGTTCTTC
CASSPTSGSYEQFF
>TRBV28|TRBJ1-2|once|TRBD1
TGTGCCAGCAGGGAGGGGGCCAGGGACTATGGCTACACCTTC
CASREGARDYGYTF
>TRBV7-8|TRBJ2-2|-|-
TGTGCCAGCAGCCGTAGACAGGCTAACAACACCGGGGAGCTGTTTTTT
CASSRRQANNTGELFF
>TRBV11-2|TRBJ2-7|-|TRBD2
TGTGCCAGCAGCTTAGGGTTTAGCGGGAGTGCTCGAGGGCAGTACTTC
CASSLGFSGSARGQYF
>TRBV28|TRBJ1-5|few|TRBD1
TGTGCCAGCAGGTCGGACAGGGCCCCCCAGCCCCAGCATTTT
CASRSDRAPQPQHF
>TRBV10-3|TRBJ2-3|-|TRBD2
TGTGCCATCAGTCGACTAGCGGGAGGGGCAGATACGCAGTATTTT
CAISRLAGGADTQYF
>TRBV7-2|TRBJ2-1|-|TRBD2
TGTGCCAGCAGCTTAGCGGGGACTAGTGGGCATGAGCAGTTCTTC
CASSLAGTSGHEQFF
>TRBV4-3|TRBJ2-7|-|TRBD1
TGCGCCAGCAGCCAAGATCCCGTCGGACAGGGCTACGAGCAGTACTTC
CASSQDPVGQGYEQYF
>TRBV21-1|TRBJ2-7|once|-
TGTGCCAGCAGCAAATTCAGGGCCTTCTCCTACGAGCAGTACTTC
CASSKFRAFSYEQYF
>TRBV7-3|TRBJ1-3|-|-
TGTGCCAGCAGCCCCCAGGGTCCGAGCTCTGGAAACACCATATATTTT
CASSPQGPSSGNTIYF
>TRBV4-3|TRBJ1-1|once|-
TGCGCCAGCAGCCGTCTTATTGGGCAGACAATGAACACTGAAGCTTTCTTT
CASSRLIGQTMNTEAFF
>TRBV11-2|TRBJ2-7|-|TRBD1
TGTGCCAGCACCCTAAGTGGACAGGGGTCGTTCGGCTCCTACGAGCAGTACTTC
CASTLSGQGSFGSYEQYF
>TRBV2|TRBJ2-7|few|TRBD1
TGTGCCAGCAGCCGGGACAGGAGCTCCTACGAGCAGTACTTC
CASSRDRSSYEQYF
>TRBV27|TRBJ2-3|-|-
TGTGCCAGCAGTGCCCGCCTTAGTCCCGCAGATACGCAGTATTTT
CASSARLSPADTQYF
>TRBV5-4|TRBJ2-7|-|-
TGTGCCAGCAGCCCAGTCCAGGGCGACGAGCAGTACTTC
CASSPVQGDEQYF
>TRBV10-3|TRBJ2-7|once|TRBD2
TGTGCCATCAGTGAAAGAGCGGGGGGGCCCTACGAGCAGTACTTC
CAISERAGGPYEQYF
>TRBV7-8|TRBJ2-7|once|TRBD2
TGTGCCAGCAGCTTGGGTAGCGGGAGGGCCTCAATCGAGCAGTACTTC
CASSLGSGRASIEQYF
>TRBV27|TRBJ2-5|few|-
TGTGCCAGCAGTCCGGGGACTGACCAAGAGACCCAGTACTTC
CASSPGTDQETQYF
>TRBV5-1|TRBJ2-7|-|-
TGCGCCAGCAGCTTGGCCGGACAGCTCCTCTACGAGCAGTACTTC
CASSLAGQLLYEQYF
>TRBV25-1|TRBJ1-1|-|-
TGTGCCAGCAGTGAATTGGGGGGAGACACTGAAGCTTTCTTT
CASSELGGDTEAFF
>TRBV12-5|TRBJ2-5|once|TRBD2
TGTGCTAGTGCCATCACGACGGGACTAGCGGGGGGAGTGGAGACCCAGTACTTC
CASAITTGLAGGVETQYF
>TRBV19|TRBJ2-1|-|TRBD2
TGTGCCAGTAGCGACCGAGGGGTAGGACTAGCGGGACGTAATGAGCAGTTCTTC
CASSDRGVGLAGRNEQFF
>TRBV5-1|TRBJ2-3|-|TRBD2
TGCGCCAGCAGCGTAGCGCGGGAGGGGAGCACAGATACGCAGTATTTT
CASSVAREGSTDTQYF
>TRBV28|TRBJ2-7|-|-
TGTGCCAGCTTAGGGGTTCTCTCACCCTACGAGCAGTACTTC
CASLGVLSPYEQYF
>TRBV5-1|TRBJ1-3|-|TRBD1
TGCGCCAGCAGTCAGACAGGGCCAGGAAACACCATATATTTT
CASSQTGPGNTIYF
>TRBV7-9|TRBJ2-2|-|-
TGTGCCAGCAGCCCCGGGACTTACCCCACCGGGGAGCTGTTTTTT
CASSPGTYPTGELFF
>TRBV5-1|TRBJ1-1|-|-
TGCGCCAGCAGCTTGGATACAGGGAACACTGAAGCTTTCTTT
CASSLDTGNTEAFF
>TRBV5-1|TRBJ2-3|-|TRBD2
TGCGCCAGCAGCTTGACCATAGCGGGAGTAAGCACAGATACGCAGTATTTT
CASSLTIAGVSTDTQYF
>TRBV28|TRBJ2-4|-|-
TGTGCCAGCAGTTTAGGGACTGGAGGGGCCAAAAACATTCAGTACTTC
CASSLGTGGAKNIQYF
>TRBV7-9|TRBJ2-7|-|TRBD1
TGTGCCAGCAGCTTAGGGGGGACAGGGGAGTACTTC
CASSLGGTGEYF
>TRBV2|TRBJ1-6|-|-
TGTGCCAGCAGGGCCCGGGAGGGGTATAATTCACCCCTCCACTTT
CASRAREGYNSPLHF
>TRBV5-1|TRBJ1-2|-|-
TGCGCCAGCAGCTTGGTTTCCGAGGGCTATGGCTACACCTTC
CASSLVSEGYGYTF
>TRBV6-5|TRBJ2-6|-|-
TGTGCCAGCAGCCCACTAGCCTCTGGGGCCAACGTCCTGACTTTC
CASSPLASGANVLTF
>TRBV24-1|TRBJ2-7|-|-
TGTGCCACCAGTGTCAGTCAGCTAGGAAGTTACAACTCTTACGAGCAGTACTTC
CATSVSQLGSYNSYEQYF
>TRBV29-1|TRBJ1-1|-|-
TGCAGCGTTGATGGGGCCGAGGAAGCTTTCTTT
CSVDGAEEAFF
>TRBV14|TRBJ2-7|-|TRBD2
TGTGCCAGCAGCAAAGCGGGAGTGCGGTACGAGCAGTACTTC
CASSKAGVRYEQYF
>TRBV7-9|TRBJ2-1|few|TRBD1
TGTGCCAGCAGCTTAGTGGGGACAGGGGAGATCAATGAGCAGTTCTTC
CASSLVGTGEINEQFF
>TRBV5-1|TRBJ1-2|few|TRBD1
TGCGCCAGCAGCCCTCCCGGGACAGGCTACTATGGCTACACCTTC
CASSPPGTGYYGYTF
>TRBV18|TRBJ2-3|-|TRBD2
TGTGCCAGCTGGGGGACTAGCGGCACAGATACGCAGTATTTT
CASWGTSGTDTQYF
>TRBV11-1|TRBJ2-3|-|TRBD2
TGTGCCAGCGAGAGCGGGATGGATACGCAGTATTTT
CASESGMDTQYF
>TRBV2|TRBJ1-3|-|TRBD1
TGTGCCAGCAGTGAAGGCATCCGAACGACAGGGTTCAGGGGGGACTCTGGAAACACCATATATTTT
CASSEGIRTTGFRGDSGNTIYF
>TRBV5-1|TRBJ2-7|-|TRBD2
TGCGCCAGCAGCTTCCGACTAGCGGGAGAGAACGAGCAGTACTTC
CASSFRLAGENEQYF
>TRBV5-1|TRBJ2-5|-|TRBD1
TGCGCCAGCAGCTTGGAGGGACAGGGGCCGATGGAGACCCAGTACTTC
CASSLEGQGPMETQYF
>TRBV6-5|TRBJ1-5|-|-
TGTGCCAGCAGTTACTCGAACCAGGGCAATCAGCCCCAGCATTTT
CASSYSNQGNQPQHF
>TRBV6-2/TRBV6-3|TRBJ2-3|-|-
TGTGCCAGCAGTCGGAGCCTGAGAGGGAGCACAGATACGCAGTATTTT
CASSRSLRGSTDTQYF
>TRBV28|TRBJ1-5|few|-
TGTGCCAGCTTAAGGGAGGGCAATCAGCCCCAGCATTTT
CASLREGNQPQHF
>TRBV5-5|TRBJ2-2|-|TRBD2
TGTGCCAGCAGGTTTGCCATAGCGGGAGGGGACACCGGGGAGCTGTTTTTT
CASRFAIAGGDTGELFF
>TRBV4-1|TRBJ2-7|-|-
TGCGCCAGCAGCCAAGGCCAGACTAGTTCCTCCTACGAGCAGTACTTC
CASSQGQTSSSYEQYF
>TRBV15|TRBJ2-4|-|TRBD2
TGTGCCACCAGCAGAGGACCTAGCGGGAGGGACTTACTAGCCAAAAACATTCAGTACTTC
CATSRGPSGRDLLAKNIQYF
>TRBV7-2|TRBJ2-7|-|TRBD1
TGTGCCAGCAGCTTAGACGGACAGGGGTTCTACGAGCAGTACTTC
CASSLDGQGFYEQYF